This TCR beta chain was documented in a study of blood T cell repertoires in COVID-19. At the level of the study: Donors in the United States, Italy and Spain gave samples during acute or convalescent COVID-19. The analysed material was cDNA or gDNA that came from T cells, B-cell-depleted T cells, or PBMCs.

Sequencing was performed with immunoSEQ multiplex PCR; in TCRdb, only in-frame clones are kept and a portion is missing. The sample lists around 140,000 clones, 82% occurring once. This clone was recorded once. This TCR was recovered from a human donor with acute or convalescent COVID-19. The donor label of this sample is uncertain. The sequenced sample consisted of peripheral blood.

CDR3 residues: CASGQVYRADSGNTIYF. Written as DNA, the CDR3 is TGTGCCAGCGGTCAGGTATACAGAGCCGACTCTGGAAACACCATATATTTT. This sequence joins TRBV2 and TRBJ1-3; D gene ambiguous. CDR1 is SNHLY and CDR2 is FYNNEI in the germline V gene. The CDR3 is 17 amino acids. Trimming shortened V by 8 bases and J by 0 bases, and 20 bases separated the two germline ends. Full variable domain (outside the CDR3, taken from reference TRBV2 and TRBJ1-3): EPEVTQTPSHQVTQMGQEVILRCVPISNHLYFYWYRQILGQKVEFLVSFYNNEISEKSEIFDDQFSVERPDGSNFTLKIRSTKLEDSAMYFCASGQVYRADSGNTIYFGEGSWLTVV.